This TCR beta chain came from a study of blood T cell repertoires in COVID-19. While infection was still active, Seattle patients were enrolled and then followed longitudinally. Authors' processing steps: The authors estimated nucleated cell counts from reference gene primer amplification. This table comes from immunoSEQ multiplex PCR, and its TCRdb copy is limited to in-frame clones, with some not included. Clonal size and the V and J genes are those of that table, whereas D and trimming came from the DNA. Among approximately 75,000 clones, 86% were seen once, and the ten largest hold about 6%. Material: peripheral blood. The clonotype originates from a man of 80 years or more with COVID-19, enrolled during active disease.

The CDR3 is CASSLGASGTQYF. The CDR3 DNA reads TGTGCCAGCAGCTTAGGGGCTAGCGGGACGCAGTATTTT. This chain joins TRBV7-6 and TRBJ2-3; TRBD2 matches 8 bases. Per germline, CDR1 SGHVS and CDR2 FNYEAQ. The J segment lost 9 bases and the V segment lost 1 base, leaving 3 bases of the junction unmatched. This CDR3 is 13 amino acids long.